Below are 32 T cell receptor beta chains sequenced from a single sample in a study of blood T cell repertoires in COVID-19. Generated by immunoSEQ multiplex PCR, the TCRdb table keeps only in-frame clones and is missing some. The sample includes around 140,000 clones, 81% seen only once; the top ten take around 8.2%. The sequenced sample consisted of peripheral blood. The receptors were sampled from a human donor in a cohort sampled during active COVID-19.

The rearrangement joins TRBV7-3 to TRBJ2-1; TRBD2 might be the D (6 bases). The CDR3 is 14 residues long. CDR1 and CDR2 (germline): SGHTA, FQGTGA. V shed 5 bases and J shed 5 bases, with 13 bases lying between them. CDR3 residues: CASSPGSQNNEQFF. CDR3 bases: TGTGCCAGCAGCCCCGGGAGTCAGAACAATGAGCAGTTCTTC.

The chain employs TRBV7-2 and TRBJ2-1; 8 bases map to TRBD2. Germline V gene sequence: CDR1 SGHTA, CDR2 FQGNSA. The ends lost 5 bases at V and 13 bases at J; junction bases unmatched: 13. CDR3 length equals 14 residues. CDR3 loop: CASSPGLAKRSQFF. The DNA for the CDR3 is TGTGCCAGCAGCCCTGGACTAGCAAAGAGGAGTCAGTTCTTC.

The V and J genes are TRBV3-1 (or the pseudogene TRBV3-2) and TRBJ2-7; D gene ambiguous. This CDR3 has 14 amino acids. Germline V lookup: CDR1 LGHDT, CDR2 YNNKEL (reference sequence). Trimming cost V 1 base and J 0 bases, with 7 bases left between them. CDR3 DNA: TGTGCCAGCAGCCAAGCCGGGTACTCCTACGAGCAGTACTTC. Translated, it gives CASSQAGYSYEQYF.

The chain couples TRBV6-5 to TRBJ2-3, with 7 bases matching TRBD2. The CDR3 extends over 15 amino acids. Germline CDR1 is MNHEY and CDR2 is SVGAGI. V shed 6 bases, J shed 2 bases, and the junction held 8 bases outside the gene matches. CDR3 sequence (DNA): TGTGCCAGCAGCCTCCGGGACTACTTCACAGATACGCAGTATTTT. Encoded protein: CASSLRDYFTDTQYF.

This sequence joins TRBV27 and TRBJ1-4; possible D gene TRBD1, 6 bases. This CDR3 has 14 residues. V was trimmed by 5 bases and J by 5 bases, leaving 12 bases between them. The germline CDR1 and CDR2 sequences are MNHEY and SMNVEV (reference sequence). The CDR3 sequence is CASSPGRGNEKLFF. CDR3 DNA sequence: TGTGCCAGCAGTCCCGGTAGGGGGAATGAAAAACTGTTTTTT.

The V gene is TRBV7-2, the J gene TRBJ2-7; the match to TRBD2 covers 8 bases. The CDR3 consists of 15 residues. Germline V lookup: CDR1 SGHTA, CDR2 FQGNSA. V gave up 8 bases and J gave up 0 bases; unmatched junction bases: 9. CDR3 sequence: CASDTLAGPSYEQYF. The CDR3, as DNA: TGTGCCAGCGACACCCTAGCGGGTCCCTCCTACGAGCAGTACTTC.

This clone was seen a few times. In nucleotides, the CDR3 is TGTGCCAGCAGCCCCCAATCGGGACTAACCTACGAGCAGTACTTC. It encodes CASSPQSGLTYEQYF. The V call is TRBV3-1 (or the pseudogene TRBV3-2), the J call TRBJ2-7, with 7 bases fitting TRBD2. The CDR3 spans 15 residues. Trimming cost V 4 bases and J 2 bases; bases outside gene matches: 8. Germline V CDR1 and CDR2: LGHDT, YNNKEL (reference sequence).

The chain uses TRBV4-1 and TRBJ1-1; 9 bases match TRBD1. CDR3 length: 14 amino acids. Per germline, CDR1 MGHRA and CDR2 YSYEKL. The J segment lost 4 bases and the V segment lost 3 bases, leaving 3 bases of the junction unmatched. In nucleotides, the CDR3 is TGCGCCAGCAGCCACCCGACAGGGGGCACTGAAGCTTTCTTT. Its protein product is CASSHPTGGTEAFF.

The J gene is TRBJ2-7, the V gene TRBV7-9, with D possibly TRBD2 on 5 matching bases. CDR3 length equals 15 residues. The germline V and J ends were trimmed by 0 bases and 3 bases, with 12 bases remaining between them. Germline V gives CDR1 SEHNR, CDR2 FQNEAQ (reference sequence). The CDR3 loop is CASSLADGKYYEQYF. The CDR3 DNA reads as TGTGCCAGCAGCTTAGCGGACGGGAAATACTACGAGCAGTACTTC.

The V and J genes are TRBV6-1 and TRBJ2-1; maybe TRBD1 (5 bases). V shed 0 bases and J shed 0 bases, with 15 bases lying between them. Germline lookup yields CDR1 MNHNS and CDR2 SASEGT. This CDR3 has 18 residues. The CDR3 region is CASSEAPQGASSYNEQFF. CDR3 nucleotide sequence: TGTGCCAGCAGTGAAGCCCCCCAGGGCGCGAGCTCCTACAATGAGCAGTTCTTC.

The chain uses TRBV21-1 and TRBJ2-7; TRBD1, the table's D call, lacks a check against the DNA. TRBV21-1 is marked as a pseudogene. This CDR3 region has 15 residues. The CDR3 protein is CASSKRDSGTYEQYF. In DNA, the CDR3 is TGTGCCAGCAGCAAACGGGACAGCGGCACCTACGAGCAGTACTTC.

The CDR3 region is CASSQAGLAGGRGTGELFF. CDR3 nucleotides: TGTGCCAGCAGCCAAGCTGGACTAGCGGGAGGACGGGGTACCGGGGAGCTGTTTTTT. The chain couples TRBV4-2 to TRBJ2-2, with TRBD2 matching 14 bases. V lost 1 base and J lost 5; bases outside the gene matches: 9. The CDR3 consists of 19 residues. Germline CDR1 LGHNA, CDR2 YNFKEQ.

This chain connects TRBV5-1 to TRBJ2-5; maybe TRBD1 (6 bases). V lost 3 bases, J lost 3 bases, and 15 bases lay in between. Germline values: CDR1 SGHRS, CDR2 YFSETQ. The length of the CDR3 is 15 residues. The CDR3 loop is CASSSGQEFEETQYF. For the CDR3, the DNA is TGCGCCAGCAGCTCGGGACAAGAATTCGAAGAGACCCAGTACTTC.

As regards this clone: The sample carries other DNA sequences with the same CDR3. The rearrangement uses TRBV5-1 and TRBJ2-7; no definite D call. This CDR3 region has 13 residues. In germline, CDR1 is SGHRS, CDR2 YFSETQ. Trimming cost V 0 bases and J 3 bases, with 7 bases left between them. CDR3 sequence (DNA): TGCGCCAGCAGCTTGGGTCAGAACTACGAGCAGTACTTC. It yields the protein CASSLGQNYEQYF. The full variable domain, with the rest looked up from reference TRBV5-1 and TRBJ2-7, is KAGVTQTPRYLIKTRGQQVTLSCSPISGHRSVSWYQQTPGQGLQFLFEYFSETQRNKGNFPGRFSGRQFSNSRSEMNVSTLELGDSALYLCASSLGQNYEQYFGPGTRLTVT.

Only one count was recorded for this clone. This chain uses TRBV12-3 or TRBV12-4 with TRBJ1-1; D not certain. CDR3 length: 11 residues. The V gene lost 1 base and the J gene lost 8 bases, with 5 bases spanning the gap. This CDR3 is CASSLGREAFF. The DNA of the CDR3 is TGTGCCAGCAGTTTAGGCAGAGAAGCTTTCTTT.

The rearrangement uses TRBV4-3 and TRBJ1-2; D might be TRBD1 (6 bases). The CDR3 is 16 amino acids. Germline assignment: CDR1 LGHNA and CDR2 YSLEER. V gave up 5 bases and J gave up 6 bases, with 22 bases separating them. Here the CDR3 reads CASSGPVMWGRNGYTF. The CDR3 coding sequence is TGCGCCAGCAGCGGCCCAGTGATGTGGGGGCGAAATGGCTACACCTTC.

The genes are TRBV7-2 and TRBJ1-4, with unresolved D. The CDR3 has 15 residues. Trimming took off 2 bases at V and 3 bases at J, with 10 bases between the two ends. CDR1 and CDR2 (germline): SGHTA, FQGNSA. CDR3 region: CASSLRPGANEKLFF. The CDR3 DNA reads TGTGCCAGCAGCTTAAGGCCGGGTGCTAATGAAAAACTGTTTTTT.

The CDR3 here is CATSSLRATGQGNTIYF. The CDR3 region has the DNA TGTGCCACCAGCAGCCTTCGCGCCACGGGACAGGGAAACACCATATATTTT. The chain couples TRBV15 to TRBJ1-3; TRBD1 matches 7 bases. This CDR3 is 17 amino acids long. With 3 bases clipped from V and 4 bases from J, the junction kept 12 bases outside the gene matches. From germline, CDR1 is LNHNV and CDR2 YYDKDF (reference sequence).

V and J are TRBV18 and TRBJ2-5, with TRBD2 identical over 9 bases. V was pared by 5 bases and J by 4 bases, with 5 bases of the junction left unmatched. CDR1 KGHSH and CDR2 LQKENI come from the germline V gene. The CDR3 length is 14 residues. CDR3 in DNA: TGTGCCAGCTCAGCGGGAGGGGGCCGAGAGACCCAGTACTTC. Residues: CASSAGGGRETQYF. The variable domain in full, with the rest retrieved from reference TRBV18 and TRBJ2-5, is NAGVMQNPRHLVRRRGQEARLRCSPMKGHSHVYWYRQLPEEGLKFMVYLQKENIIDESGMPKERFSAEFPKEGPSILRIQQVVRGDSAAYFCASSAGGGRETQYFGPGTRLLVL.

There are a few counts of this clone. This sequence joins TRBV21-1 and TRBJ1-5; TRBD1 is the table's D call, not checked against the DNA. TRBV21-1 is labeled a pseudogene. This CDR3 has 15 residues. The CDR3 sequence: CASSTRQGAGQPQHF. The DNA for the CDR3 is TGTGCCAGCAGCACCCGACAGGGAGCGGGCCAGCCCCAGCATTTT.

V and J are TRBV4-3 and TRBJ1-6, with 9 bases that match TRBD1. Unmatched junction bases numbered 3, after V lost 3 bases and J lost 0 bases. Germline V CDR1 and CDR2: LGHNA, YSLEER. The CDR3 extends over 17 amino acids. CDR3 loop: CASSQDRGSSYNSPLHF. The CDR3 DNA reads TGCGCCAGCAGCCAGGACAGGGGAAGCTCCTATAATTCACCCCTCCACTTT.

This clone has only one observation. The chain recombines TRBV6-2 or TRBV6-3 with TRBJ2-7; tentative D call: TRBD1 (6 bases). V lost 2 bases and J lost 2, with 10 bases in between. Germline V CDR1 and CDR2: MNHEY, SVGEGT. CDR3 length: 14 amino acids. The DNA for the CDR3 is TGTGCCAGCAGTTACGCAGGGGTCACCTACGAGCAGTACTTC. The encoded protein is CASSYAGVTYEQYF.

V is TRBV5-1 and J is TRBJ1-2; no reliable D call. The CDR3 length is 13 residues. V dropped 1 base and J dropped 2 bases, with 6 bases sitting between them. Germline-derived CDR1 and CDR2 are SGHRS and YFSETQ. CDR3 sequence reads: CASSLRRNYGYTF. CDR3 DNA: TGCGCCAGCAGCTTGCGCAGGAACTATGGCTACACCTTC.

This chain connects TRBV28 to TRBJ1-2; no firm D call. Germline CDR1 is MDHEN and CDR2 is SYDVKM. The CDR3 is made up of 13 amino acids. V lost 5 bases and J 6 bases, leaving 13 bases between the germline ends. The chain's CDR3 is CASSGRGWDGYTF. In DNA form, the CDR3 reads TGTGCCAGCAGTGGCCGGGGATGGGATGGCTACACCTTC.

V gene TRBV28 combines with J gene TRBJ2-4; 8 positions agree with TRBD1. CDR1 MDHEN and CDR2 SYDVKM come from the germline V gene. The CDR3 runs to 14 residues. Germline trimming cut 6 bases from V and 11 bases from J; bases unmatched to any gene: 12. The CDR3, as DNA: TGTGCCAGCAGCACTCGGACAGGGCCAATCGTTCAGTACTTC. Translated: CASSTRTGPIVQYF.

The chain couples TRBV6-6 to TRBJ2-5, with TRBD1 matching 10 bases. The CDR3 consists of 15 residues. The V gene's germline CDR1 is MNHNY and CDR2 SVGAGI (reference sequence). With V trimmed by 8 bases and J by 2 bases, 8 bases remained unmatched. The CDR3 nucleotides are TGTGCCAGCGGAGCCCGGGACAGGGGACAAGAGACCCAGTACTTC. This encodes CASGARDRGQETQYF.

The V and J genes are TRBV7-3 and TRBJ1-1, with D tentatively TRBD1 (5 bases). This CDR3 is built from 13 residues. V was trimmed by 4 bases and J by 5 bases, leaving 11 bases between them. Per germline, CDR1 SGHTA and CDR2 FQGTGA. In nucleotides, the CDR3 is TGTGCCAGCAGCTCCGCGGAGGGGACTGAAGCTTTCTTT. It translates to CASSSAEGTEAFF.

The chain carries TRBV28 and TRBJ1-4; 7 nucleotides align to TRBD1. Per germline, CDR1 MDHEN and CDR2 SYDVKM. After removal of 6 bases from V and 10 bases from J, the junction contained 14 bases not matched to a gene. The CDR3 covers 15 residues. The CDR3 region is CASSNAGTAGAKLFF. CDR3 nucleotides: TGTGCCAGCAGCAACGCCGGGACAGCGGGTGCAAAACTGTTTTTT.

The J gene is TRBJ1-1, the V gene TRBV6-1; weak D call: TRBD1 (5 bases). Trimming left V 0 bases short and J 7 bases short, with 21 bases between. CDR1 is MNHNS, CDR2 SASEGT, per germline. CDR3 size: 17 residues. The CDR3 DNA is TGTGCCAGCAGTGAAGCCAACAGATATGCAGGGTTTGATGAAGCTTTCTTT. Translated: CASSEANRYAGFDEAFF.

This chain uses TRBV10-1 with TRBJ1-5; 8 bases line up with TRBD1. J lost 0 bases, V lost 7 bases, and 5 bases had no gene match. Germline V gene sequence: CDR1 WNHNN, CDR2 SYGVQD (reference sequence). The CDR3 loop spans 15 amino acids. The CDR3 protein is CASNKQGDSNQPQHF. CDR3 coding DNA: TGCGCCAGCAATAAACAGGGGGATAGCAATCAGCCCCAGCATTTT.

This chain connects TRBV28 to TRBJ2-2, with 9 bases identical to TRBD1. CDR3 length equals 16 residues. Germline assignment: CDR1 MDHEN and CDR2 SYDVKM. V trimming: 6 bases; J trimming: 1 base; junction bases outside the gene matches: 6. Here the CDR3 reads CASRIQGAGNTGELFF. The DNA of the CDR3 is TGTGCCAGCAGGATACAGGGGGCCGGGAACACCGGGGAGCTGTTTTTT.

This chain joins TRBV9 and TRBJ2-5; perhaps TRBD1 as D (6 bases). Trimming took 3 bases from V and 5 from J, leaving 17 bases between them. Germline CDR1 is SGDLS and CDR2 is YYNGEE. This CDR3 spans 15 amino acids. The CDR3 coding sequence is TGTGCCAGCAGCGCCACCGGGACACCAAAGGAGACCCAGTACTTC. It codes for CASSATGTPKETQYF. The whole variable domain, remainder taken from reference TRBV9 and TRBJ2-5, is DSGVTQTPKHLITATGQRVTLRCSPRSGDLSVYWYQQSLDQGLQFLIQYYNGEERAKGNILERFSAQQFPDLHSELNLSSLELGDSALYFCASSATGTPKETQYFGPGTRLLVL.